The T cell receptor (beta chain) under discussion was sequenced for a study of Graves' ophthalmopathy and Graves' hyperthyroidism. TCR beta CDR3 regions were amplified from RNA transcripts. Amplification began with first-round RT-PCR using HTBI primers, then second-round multiplex PCR was performed. Each CDR3 protein gets one entry after TCRdb re-called the multiplex PCR reads with MiXCR. The table has about 410,000 distinct CDR3 sequences, roughly 18% seen once. Broader study findings: The model forecast ophthalmopathy progression, reaching roughly 65% sensitivity and around 73% specificity. Using 13 signatures, a model distinguished ophthalmopathy from stable hyperthyroidism, reaching about 90% sensitivity and 81.08% specificity. The authors also found most expanded thyroid clonotypes above 0.001 frequency in blood.

The study excluded patients with other autoimmune diseases, uncontrolled infections, pregnancy or lactation. The CDR3 covers 15 residues. Germline V gene lookup returns CDR1 MNHEY and CDR2 SVGEGT. V was pared by 5 bases and J by 4 bases, with 17 bases between. In this sample, this clonotype turned up many times. Its antigen is currently unknown. J is TRBJ1-2 and V is TRBV6-2 or TRBV6-3; D may be TRBD1 (6 bases). The TCR sequence derives from a woman aged 18 to 35 with Graves' ophthalmopathy. Sequenced input: peripheral blood. The CDR3 DNA reads TGTGCCAGCAGTGCCAGACAGGACTCTTTCTATGGCTACACCTTC. It codes for CASSARQDSFYGYTF.